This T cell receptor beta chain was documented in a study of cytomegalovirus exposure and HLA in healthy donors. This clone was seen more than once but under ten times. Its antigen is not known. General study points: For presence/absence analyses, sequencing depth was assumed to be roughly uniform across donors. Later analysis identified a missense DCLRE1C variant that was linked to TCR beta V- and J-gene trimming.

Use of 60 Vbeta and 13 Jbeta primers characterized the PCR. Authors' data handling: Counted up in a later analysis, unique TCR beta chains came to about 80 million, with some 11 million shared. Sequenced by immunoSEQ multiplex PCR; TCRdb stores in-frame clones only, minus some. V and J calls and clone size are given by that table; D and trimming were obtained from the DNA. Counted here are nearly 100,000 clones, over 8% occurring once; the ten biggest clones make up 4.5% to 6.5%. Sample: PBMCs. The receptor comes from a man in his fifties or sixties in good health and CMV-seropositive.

CDR3 in amino acids: CASSFFTGEATEAFF. CDR3 in DNA: TGTGCCAGCAGCTTTTTTACAGGGGAGGCCACTGAAGCTTTCTTT. This rearrangement joins TRBV7-2 to TRBJ1-1; 7 bases line up with TRBD1. Germline-derived CDR1 and CDR2 are SGHTA and FQGNSA. CDR3 length: 15 amino acids. V shed 3 bases and J 4 bases; nucleotides not matched to a gene: 8.